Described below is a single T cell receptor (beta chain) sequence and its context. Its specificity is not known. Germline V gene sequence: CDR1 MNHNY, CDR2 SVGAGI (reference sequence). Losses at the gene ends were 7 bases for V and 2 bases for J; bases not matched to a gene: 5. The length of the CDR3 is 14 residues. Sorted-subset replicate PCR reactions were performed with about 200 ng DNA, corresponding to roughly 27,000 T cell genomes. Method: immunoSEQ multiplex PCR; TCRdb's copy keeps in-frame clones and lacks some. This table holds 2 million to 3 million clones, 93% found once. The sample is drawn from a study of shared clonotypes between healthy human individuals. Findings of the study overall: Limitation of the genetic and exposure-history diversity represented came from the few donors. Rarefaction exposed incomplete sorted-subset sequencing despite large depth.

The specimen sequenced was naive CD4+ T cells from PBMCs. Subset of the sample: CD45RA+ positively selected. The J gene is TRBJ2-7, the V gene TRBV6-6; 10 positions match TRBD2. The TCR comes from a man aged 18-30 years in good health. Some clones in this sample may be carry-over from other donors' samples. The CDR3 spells CASKRTSGPYEQYF. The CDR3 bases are TGTGCCAGCAAGCGGACTAGCGGCCCCTACGAGCAGTACTTC.